Listed below are T cell receptor beta chains from one sample, sequenced in a study of blood T cell repertoires in COVID-19. Clones were sequenced by immunoSEQ multiplex PCR, and TCRdb holds only the in-frame ones, with some missing. This repertoire shows under 250,000 clones, under 90% found once; its top ten account for around 6%. Sequenced: peripheral blood. Every receptor here comes from a man in his 60s who had recovered from COVID-19. Both conserved end residues are part of each CDR3.

J	V	CDR3
TRBJ1-5	TRBV3-1/TRBV3-2	CASSPSRGTYSNQPQHF
TRBJ1-3	TRBV18	CASSPWGIDGNTIYF
TRBJ1-5	TRBV5-8	CASSGQVLNQPQHF
TRBJ2-3	TRBV7-3	CASSSRGHTDTQYF
TRBJ2-2	TRBV5-4	CASSFDIGNTGELFF
TRBJ2-1	TRBV4-2	CASSQTTSGGPLSSYNEQFF
TRBJ2-7	TRBV27	CASSLAGAYEQYF
TRBJ2-3	TRBV28	CASSLYRYGGTADTQYF
TRBJ2-7	TRBV5-1	CASSLQGGYEQYF
TRBJ2-2	TRBV5-1	CASSLEASRNTGELFF
TRBJ2-7	TRBV7-2	CASSLATSGPNSYEQYF
TRBJ2-1	TRBV19	CASSTGLAGLDEQFF
TRBJ1-6	TRBV7-3	CASSLGGDSPLHF
TRBJ2-7	TRBV7-2	CASSPRQGAGEQYF
TRBJ2-3	TRBV7-2	CASSLVSSGSGSTDTQYF
TRBJ1-2	TRBV11-1	CASSPGTAPNYGYTF
TRBJ1-5	TRBV28	CASSFPGGNQPQHF
TRBJ2-2	TRBV24-1	CATSDLQRGTKKNTGELFF
TRBJ2-2	TRBV5-1	CASSLLAGPNTGELFF
TRBJ2-1	TRBV7-2	CASRYQTEQFF
TRBJ1-1	TRBV6-5	CASTEGRGKNTEAFF
TRBJ1-1	TRBV6-5	CASVQGSDTEAFF
TRBJ2-1	TRBV28	CASSGEGGSWDNEQFF
TRBJ1-1	TRBV7-9	CASSLDGRLNEAFF
TRBJ1-6	TRBV3-1/TRBV3-2	CASSQGQSYNSPLHF
TRBJ1-2	TRBV6-6	CASTKGASNYGYTF
TRBJ1-5	TRBV7-2	CASRLDRGNQPQHF
TRBJ1-3	TRBV6-5	CASSSEGNTIYF
TRBJ2-1	TRBV19	CASSIWATSGNEQFF
TRBJ2-2	TRBV12-5	CASGLELGLAVNTGELFF
TRBJ1-1	TRBV6-1	CASSERTAINKAKNTEAFF
TRBJ2-5	TRBV14	CASSLIAGGETQYF
TRBJ1-1	TRBV6-2/TRBV6-3	CASSYGGANTEAFF
TRBJ2-7	TRBV6-5	CASSRLAGGNEQYF
TRBJ2-1	TRBV30	CAWRSGGSNEQFF
TRBJ1-5	TRBV7-9	CASSSSDYSNQPQHF
TRBJ1-3	TRBV4-2	CASSQDLSAGLTYF
TRBJ1-5	TRBV11-2	CASSSNRGAQHF
TRBJ2-2	TRBV19	CASSGRLAGGLNGELFF
TRBJ1-6	TRBV7-2	CASSLVQDNSPLHF
TRBJ1-2	TRBV19	CASSVRDRDIYGYTF
TRBJ2-7	TRBV6-5	CASSPRDRGSHEQYF
TRBJ1-5	TRBV5-6	CASSRDRAQPQHF
TRBJ2-3	TRBV4-1	CASSPPTLAASTDTQYF
TRBJ1-6	TRBV6-1	CASSEAPSGQPNSPLHF
TRBJ1-1	TRBV18	CASSPLGSGVGEAFF
TRBJ2-5	TRBV7-2	CASSLYRGDQETQYF
TRBJ2-1	TRBV29-1	CSGGVGGWDNEQFF
TRBJ1-1	TRBV18	CASSSGGKDTEAFF
TRBJ2-1	TRBV7-7	CASSPSAAGEQFF
TRBJ1-1	TRBV3-1/TRBV3-2	CASSPDRGGAEAFF
TRBJ2-7	TRBV30	CAWESGIFSEQYF